The 22 T cell receptor beta chains reported below all come from one sample, sequenced in a study of blood T cells in healthy people across ages. A second about 7 to 11 cycle PCR used barcoded and J-beta primers. TCRdb re-called the 5' RACE reads with MiXCR, one entry per CDR3 protein. This sample has about 1.4 million distinct CDR3 sequences, with 55% to 75% found just once. Sequencing was done on a sample of blood. These TCRs come from a man younger than 30 in good health.

This sequence joins TRBV7-9 and TRBJ1-4; D might be TRBD1 (6 bases). Trimming removed 3 bases at V and 3 bases at J, with 8 bases between. Germline-derived CDR1 and CDR2 are SEHNR and FQNEAQ (reference sequence). The CDR3 extends over 14 amino acids. The CDR3 is CASSFRGPNEKLFF. The DNA of the CDR3 is TGTGCCAGCAGCTTCAGGGGACCTAATGAAAAACTGTTTTTT.

This chain links TRBV28 with TRBJ1-1; 7 nucleotides agree with TRBD1. Trimming removed 9 bases from V and 4 bases from J; junction bases left unmatched: 8. CDR3 length equals 13 residues. CDR1 MDHEN and CDR2 SYDVKM come from the germline V gene. Here the CDR3 DNA reads TGTGCCAGTCAGGGGGTTTCGCTCACTGAAGCTTTCTTT. Translation gives CASQGVSLTEAFF.

This chain connects TRBV4-3 to TRBJ1-5; TRBD1 aligns across 8 bases. Trimming cost V 0 bases and J 3 bases; bases outside gene matches: 4. Germline V lookup: CDR1 LGHNA, CDR2 YSLEER. The CDR3 spans 16 residues. CDR3 nucleotide sequence: TGCGCCAGCAGCCAAGAACCCAGGGGGCTCAATCAGCCCCAGCATTTT. It translates to CASSQEPRGLNQPQHF.

The CDR3 DNA sequence: TGTGCCAGCAGTTCCCCTCGAGCCCCCGGGGAGCTGTTTTTT. Translating gives CASSSPRAPGELFF. The rearrangement joins TRBV28 to TRBJ2-2, with D unresolved. Germline V gene data show CDR1 as MDHEN and CDR2 as SYDVKM. The CDR3 has 14 amino acids. V gave up 4 bases and J gave up 6 bases, with 12 bases separating them.

This clonotype was detected a few times. V gene TRBV9 combines with J gene TRBJ2-5, with TRBD2 matching 7 bases. V was pared by 4 bases and J by 3 bases, with 12 bases of the junction left unmatched. Looked up from germline, CDR1 is SGDLS and CDR2 is YYNGEE. The CDR3 totals 16 residues. The CDR3 region has the DNA TGTGCCAGCAGCCCACGAGGGGCGGGGGTTAAAGAGACCCAGTACTTC. Residues: CASSPRGAGVKETQYF.

V is TRBV4-1 and J is TRBJ2-2; D is undetermined. The V gene lost 7 bases and the J gene lost 0 bases, with 12 bases spanning the gap. Germline lookup yields CDR1 MGHRA and CDR2 YSYEKL. The CDR3 has 15 residues. DNA of the CDR3: TGCGCCAGCAAGAAACTTCATCCGAACACCGGGGAGCTGTTTTTT. This sequence encodes CASKKLHPNTGELFF.

J is TRBJ2-1 and V is TRBV27, with 13 nucleotides matching TRBD2. V dropped 6 bases and J dropped 5; count of bases not matched to a gene: 10. Germline loops: CDR1 MNHEY, CDR2 SMNVEV (reference sequence). The CDR3 runs 17 residues. The DNA for the CDR3 is TGTGCCAGCAGCCGACCGACTAGCGGGGGGCCGAACAATGAGCAGTTCTTC. Encoded protein: CASSRPTSGGPNNEQFF.

The chain recombines TRBV5-1 with TRBJ2-3; TRBD1 is a possible D gene (5 bases). The germline V and J ends were trimmed by 4 bases and 1 base, with 13 bases remaining between them. The germline CDR1 and CDR2 sequences are SGHRS and YFSETQ. The CDR3 covers 15 residues. The CDR3 DNA follows: TGCGCCAGCAGCCCAGGGTCCCTACGCACAGATACGCAGTATTTT. This gives the protein CASSPGSLRTDTQYF.

The chain joins TRBV30 to TRBJ2-2; D might be TRBD2 (6 bases). V lost 3 bases, J lost 5 bases, and 16 bases lay in between. Germline V CDR1 and CDR2: GTSNPN, SVGIG (reference sequence). CDR3 length equals 15 residues. Written as DNA, the CDR3 is TGTGCCTGGAGCGGGGGACCCGGTGGGACCGGGGAGCTGTTTTTT. Its protein is CAWSGGPGGTGELFF.

This clonotype has just a few counts. The gene calls are TRBV2 and TRBJ2-5; D is possibly TRBD2 (6 bases). Germline V gives CDR1 SNHLY, CDR2 FYNNEI. This CDR3 is built from 12 residues. Deletions cut 11 bases from V and 5 bases from J, with 15 bases between. The CDR3 sequence: CAGSSDVETQYF. For the CDR3, the DNA is TGTGCCGGCTCTAGCGATGTGGAGACCCAGTACTTC.

This chain uses TRBV20-1 with TRBJ2-1, with D unclear. This CDR3 is 18 amino acids long. Trimming took off 3 bases at V and 7 bases at J, with 28 bases between the two ends. Looked up from germline, CDR1 is DFQATT and CDR2 is SNEGSKA (reference sequence). The CDR3 protein is CSASDPFYVTRQGNEQFF. The CDR3 DNA sequence: TGCAGTGCTAGCGATCCCTTCTACGTTACCCGACAAGGAAATGAGCAGTTCTTC.

V usage is TRBV20-1 and J usage is TRBJ2-7; D remains unclear. V shed 6 bases and J shed 3 bases, with 9 bases lying between them. CDR1 and CDR2 (germline): DFQATT, SNEGSKA (reference sequence). The CDR3 has 11 amino acids. In DNA form, the CDR3 reads TGCAGTGCAATCTTAGACTACGAGCAGTACTTC. Its translation is CSAILDYEQYF.

J is TRBJ2-7 and V is TRBV6-1, with D perhaps given as TRBD1 or TRBD2 (6 bases each). The CDR3 has 14 residues. Trimming shortened V by 2 bases and J by 2 bases, and 10 bases separated the two germline ends. Germline-derived CDR1 and CDR2 are MNHNS and SASEGT. The CDR3 here is CASSEWRGAYEQYF. CDR3 nucleotide sequence: TGTGCCAGCAGTGAATGGAGGGGGGCCTACGAGCAGTACTTC.

The chain recombines TRBV6-5 with TRBJ2-7; D perhaps matches TRBD2 (5 bases). The better agreement between TRBJ2-5 and the DNA end casts doubt on the J call. The CDR3 loop spans 14 amino acids. Germline assignment: CDR1 MNHEY and CDR2 SVGAGI. CDR3 loop: CASSYSRESVTQYF. As DNA, the CDR3 is TGTGCCAGCAGTTACTCGAGGGAATCTGTGACCCAGTACTTC.

The chain combines TRBV29-1 with TRBJ2-1; 9 bases are a match to TRBD1. Germline-derived CDR1 and CDR2 are SQVTM and ANQGSEA. The CDR3 spans 13 residues. With 7 bases clipped from V and 9 bases from J, the junction kept 10 bases outside the gene matches. CDR3 sequence (DNA): TGCAGCGCCACAGGGGGCTACGGGAGTGAGCAGTTCTTC. Its translation: CSATGGYGSEQFF.

The chain is built from TRBV6-2 or TRBV6-3 and TRBJ1-1; D not certain. The CDR3 spans 12 residues. The ends were cut back, 7 bases at V and 0 bases at J, with 6 bases in the middle. Per the germline V gene, CDR1 is MNHEY and CDR2 is SVGEGT. The CDR3 DNA follows: TGTGCCAGCAAAACGGTGAACACTGAAGCTTTCTTT. Protein sequence: CASKTVNTEAFF.

The chain joins TRBV5-1 to TRBJ1-4, with TRBD1 matching over 10 bases. The CDR3 consists of 16 residues. V gave up 4 bases and J gave up 7 bases; unmatched junction bases: 10. Germline loops: CDR1 SGHRS, CDR2 YFSETQ. The CDR3 nucleotides read TGCGCCAGCAGCAGCTTCGGACAGGGGGGTTCTGAAAAACTGTTTTTT. This encodes CASSSFGQGGSEKLFF.

The V and J genes are TRBV14 and TRBJ2-4; 11 bases match TRBD1. Trimming removed 1 base from V and 13 bases from J; junction bases left unmatched: 6. CDR1 SGHDN and CDR2 FVKESK come from the germline V gene. The CDR3 sequence is 14 residues long. CDR3 coding DNA: TGTGCCAGCAGCCAAGCGGGGACAGGGGGAGAGCAGTACTTC. It yields the protein CASSQAGTGGEQYF. Looking up the rest from reference TRBV14 and TRBJ2-4 gives the full variable domain: EAGVTQFPSHSVIEKGQTVTLRCDPISGHDNLYWYRRVMGKEIKFLLHFVKESKQDESGMPNNRFLAERTGGTYSTLKVQPAELEDSGVYFCASSQAGTGGEQYFGAGTRLSVL.

This chain joins TRBV7-9 and TRBJ2-7; maybe TRBD1 (6 bases). Trimming took 4 bases from V and 2 from J, leaving 15 bases between them. The germline CDR1 and CDR2 sequences are SEHNR and FQNEAQ (reference sequence). This CDR3 comprises 15 residues. CDR3 DNA: TGTGCCAGCAGCTCAGTCCCCAGGGGCACCTACGAGCAGTACTTC. This encodes CASSSVPRGTYEQYF.

In this sample, this clonotype turned up a few times. The chain joins TRBV20-1 to TRBJ2-7; a weak D match, TRBD2 (5 bases). Germline V gene lookup returns CDR1 DFQATT and CDR2 SNEGSKA (reference sequence). The germline V and J ends were trimmed by 7 bases and 5 bases, with 15 bases remaining between them. The CDR3 is 12 amino acids. In DNA form, the CDR3 reads TGCAGTGTTACGGGATTATCTGACGAGCAGTACTTC. It specifies CSVTGLSDEQYF.

This chain joins TRBV4-3 and TRBJ2-3, with no clear D. This CDR3 has 17 amino acids. Trimming pared 0 bases from V and 5 bases from J, leaving 18 bases between. In germline, CDR1 is LGHNA, CDR2 YSLEER. The CDR3: CASSQEPSAHSGDTQYF. DNA of the CDR3: TGCGCCAGCAGCCAAGAGCCCTCGGCCCACTCTGGAGATACGCAGTATTTT.

The chain is built from TRBV4-3 and TRBJ2-5; no clear D. The CDR3 is made up of 13 amino acids. V gave up 0 bases and J gave up 5 bases, with 7 bases separating them. CDR1 and CDR2 (germline): LGHNA, YSLEER. CDR3 sequence: CASSQETRETQYF. CDR3 in DNA: TGCGCCAGCAGCCAAGAGACCCGGGAGACCCAGTACTTC.